This TCR beta chain came from a study of liver allograft versus peripheral blood T cells. Study as a whole: In transplanted livers, T cell receptor repertoires were compared with those found in the recipients' peripheral blood.

The sample holds a few counts of this clonotype. Via MiXCR, TCRdb re-called the reads, giving one row per CDR3 protein. The profile shows more than 10,000 distinct CDR3 sequences, 18% of them singletons. This TCR came from a human patient who had a liver transplant. Some T cells may originate from the graft donor.

The DNA for the CDR3 is TGCAGTGCTAGATTCGGGGGAAACACCGGGGAGCTGTTTTTT. It translates to CSARFGGNTGELFF. This sequence joins TRBV20-1 and TRBJ2-2; D perhaps matches TRBD2 (6 bases). The germline V and J ends were trimmed by 2 bases and 2 bases, with 9 bases remaining between them. The CDR3 length is 14 residues. Looked up from germline, CDR1 is DFQATT and CDR2 is SNEGSKA (reference sequence).